This T cell receptor (beta chain) was recorded in a study of cytomegalovirus exposure and HLA in healthy donors. PCR primers comprised 60 Vbeta and 13 Jbeta primers. Only in-frame clones appear in the TCRdb table, and some are missing; sequencing was by immunoSEQ multiplex PCR. The top ten hold 0.2% to 0.3% of the sample, which has approximately 200,000 clones, roughly 80% seen once. Germline CDR1 is MDHEN and CDR2 is SYDVKM. After removal of 4 bases from V and 6 bases from J, the junction contained 9 bases not matched to a gene. There are 15 residues in the CDR3. Broader study findings: The majority of CMV-associated TCR beta chains were reported as apparently HLA-restricted in a later analysis.

In the case of this clone: Its antigen remains unidentified.

The receptor comes from a boy aged 5-17 years in good health and CMV-seronegative. The V call is TRBV28, the J call TRBJ1-2; 9 nucleotides align to TRBD1. Material for sequencing was PBMCs. The DNA of the CDR3 is TGTGCCAGCAGTTCCCAATCTTGGACAGGGGATGGCTACACCTTC. Translated: CASSSQSWTGDGYTF.